This TCR beta chain came from a study of blood T cells in healthy people across ages. Broader study findings: Naive T cell percentage by flow cytometry tracked strongly with beta diversity.

Primed by a sample-barcoded 5' primer and a J-beta primer mix, a second PCR proceeded for roughly 6 to 12 cycles. Every cDNA was tagged by a template-switch adaptor with 12 random nucleotides. Sequencing recovered at least 2.5 million CDR3-containing paired-end reads from each sample. MiXCR, run by TCRdb on the 5' RACE reads, gives a single entry per CDR3 protein. Here the sample spans about 1.1 million distinct CDR3 sequences, 35% to 40% being singletons. In regard to this clonotype: What it recognizes is unknown.

This TCR derives from a man younger than 30 in good health. The sample consisted of blood.

The CDR3 is CASSLARQVGIYGYTF. Here the CDR3 DNA reads TGTGCCAGCAGCTTAGCGCGGCAGGTCGGGATATATGGCTACACCTTC. V usage is TRBV7-8 and J usage is TRBJ1-2, with D unresolved. In germline, CDR1 is SGHVS, CDR2 FQNEAQ. This CDR3 is 16 amino acids long. V lost 0 bases and J 5 bases, leaving 16 bases between the germline ends. Drawing the rest from reference TRBV7-8 and TRBJ1-2, the complete variable domain is GAGVSQSPRYKVAKRGQDVALRCDPISGHVSLFWYQQALGQGPEFLTYFQNEAQLDKSGLPSDRFFAERPEGSVSTLKIQRTQQEDSAVYLCASSLARQVGIYGYTFGSGTRLTVV.